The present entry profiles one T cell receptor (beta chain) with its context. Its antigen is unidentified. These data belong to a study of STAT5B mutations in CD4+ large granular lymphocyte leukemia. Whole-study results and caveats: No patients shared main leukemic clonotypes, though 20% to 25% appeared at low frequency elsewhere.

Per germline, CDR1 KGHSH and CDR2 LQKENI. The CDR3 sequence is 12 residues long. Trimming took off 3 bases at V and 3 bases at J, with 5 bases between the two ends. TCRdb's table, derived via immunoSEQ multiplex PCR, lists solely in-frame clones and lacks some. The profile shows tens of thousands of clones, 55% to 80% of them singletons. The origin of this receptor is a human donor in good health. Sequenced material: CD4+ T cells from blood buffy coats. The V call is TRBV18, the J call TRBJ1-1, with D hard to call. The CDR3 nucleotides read TGTGCCAGCTCACCCGGGGACACTGAAGCTTTCTTT. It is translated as CASSPGDTEAFF.